This passage covers 10 T cell receptor beta chains from one sample sequenced in a study of radiotherapy plus CTLA-4 blockade in lung cancer. Only in-frame clones appear in the TCRdb table, and some are missing; sequencing was by immunoSEQ multiplex PCR. This sample has about 87,000 clones, with about 88% found just once. The material was peripheral blood, obtained from a patient treated with radiotherapy plus ipilimumab. Receptors were obtained from a human donor with non-small cell lung cancer that progressed on radiotherapy plus ipilimumab.

The V call is TRBV30, the J call TRBJ2-3; D is ambiguous. The germline V and J ends were trimmed by 4 bases and 5 bases, with 13 bases remaining between them. CDR1 GTSNPN and CDR2 SVGIG come from the germline V gene (reference sequence). The CDR3 consists of 13 residues. CDR3 region: CAWIRAARDTQYF. The DNA of the CDR3 is TGTGCCTGGATACGAGCTGCACGAGATACGCAGTATTTT.

This clone has only one observation. Within the sample, other DNA sequences also encode this same CDR3. The CDR3 DNA reads TGCGCCAGCAGCTCGACAGGACAAGAGACCCAGTACTTC. It specifies CASSSTGQETQYF. The chain couples TRBV5-1 to TRBJ2-5, with D maybe TRBD1 (6 bases). This CDR3 spans 13 amino acids. V was clipped by 3 bases and J by 2 bases, with 8 bases between them. The germline CDR1 and CDR2 sequences are SGHRS and YFSETQ.

V and J are TRBV18 and TRBJ2-7; possible D gene TRBD2, 6 bases. The V end lost 3 bases, the J end lost 7 bases, and 16 bases lay between the germline ends. The CDR3 runs to 14 residues. The V gene's germline CDR1 is KGHSH and CDR2 LQKENI. For the CDR3, the DNA is TGTGCCAGCTCACCCTTTGGCACAGGAGGGGAGCAGTACTTC. Protein: CASSPFGTGGEQYF.

This clone was observed once. The rearrangement links TRBV7-8 to TRBJ2-7; TRBD2 is a possible D gene (7 bases). Between the trimmed V and J ends, which lost 2 bases and 7 bases, there was a span of 24 bases. Germline assignment: CDR1 SGHVS and CDR2 FQNEAQ. This CDR3 contains 17 residues. CDR3 loop: CASSLFGRGGARGEQYF. CDR3 coding DNA: TGTGCCAGCAGCTTATTTGGAAGGGGGGGCGCCCGGGGAGAGCAGTACTTC.

The V gene is TRBV14, the J gene TRBJ2-7; a weak D match, TRBD2 (6 bases). CDR3 length: 14 residues. V was clipped by 1 base and J by 1 base, with 8 bases between them. CDR1 is SGHDN, CDR2 FVKESK, per germline. The CDR3 spells CASSQGGGSYEQYF. In DNA form, the CDR3 reads TGTGCCAGCAGCCAAGGGGGAGGATCCTACGAGCAGTACTTC.

This chain connects TRBV6-1 to TRBJ2-7, with no clear D. Per germline, CDR1 MNHNS and CDR2 SASEGT. The CDR3 is made up of 12 amino acids. Between the trimmed V and J ends, which lost 3 bases and 4 bases, there was a span of 7 bases. The CDR3 nucleotides are TGTGCCAGCAGTGACTGGGGATACGAGCAGTACTTC. This encodes CASSDWGYEQYF.

The chain recombines TRBV6-5 with TRBJ1-1; D remains unclear. Trimming cost V 0 bases and J 0 bases, with 8 bases left between them. The CDR3 runs to 15 residues. Germline V gene sequence: CDR1 MNHEY, CDR2 SVGAGI. The CDR3 sequence is CASSYSVILNTEAFF. CDR3 bases: TGTGCCAGCAGTTACTCGGTCATTTTGAACACTGAAGCTTTCTTT.

The chain uses TRBV27 and TRBJ2-1; 8 bases align to TRBD2. The germline V gene has CDR1 MNHEY and CDR2 SMNVEV (reference sequence). V shed 6 bases, J shed 4 bases, and the junction held 8 bases outside the gene matches. The CDR3 has 15 residues. The CDR3 here is CASSPPGGLYNEQFF. For the CDR3, the DNA is TGTGCCAGCAGCCCTCCGGGGGGGCTTTACAATGAGCAGTTCTTC.

The chain is built from TRBV7-3 and TRBJ2-3; 9 positions agree with TRBD1. The CDR3 contains 16 residues. J gave up 2 bases and V 4 bases, and 7 bases lay outside the gene matches. Germline CDR1 is SGHTA and CDR2 is FQGTGA. CDR3 coding DNA: TGTGCCAGCAGCTCGGGACAGGGTGCCTTCACAGATACGCAGTATTTT. It translates to CASSSGQGAFTDTQYF.

This clone came up a few times. V is TRBV28 and J is TRBJ2-6; D gene ambiguous. The length of the CDR3 is 13 residues. The germline V gene has CDR1 MDHEN and CDR2 SYDVKM. V dropped 6 bases and J dropped 5 bases, with 8 bases sitting between them. The CDR3: CASSRRWANVLTF. The CDR3 DNA sequence: TGTGCCAGCAGCCGCCGATGGGCCAACGTCCTGACTTTC.